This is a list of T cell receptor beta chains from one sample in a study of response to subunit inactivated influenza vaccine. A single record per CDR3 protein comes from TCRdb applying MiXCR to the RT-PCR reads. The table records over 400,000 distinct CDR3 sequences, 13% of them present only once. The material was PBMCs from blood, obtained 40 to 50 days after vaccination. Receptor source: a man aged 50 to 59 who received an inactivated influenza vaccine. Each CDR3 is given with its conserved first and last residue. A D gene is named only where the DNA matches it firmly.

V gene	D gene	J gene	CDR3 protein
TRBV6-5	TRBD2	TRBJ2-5	CASSLAGAEETQYF
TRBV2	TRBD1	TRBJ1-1	CASRRGQGRGGTEAFF
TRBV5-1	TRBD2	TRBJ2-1	CASSLGAGEGHNEQFF
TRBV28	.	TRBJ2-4	CASSFSQASSIQYF
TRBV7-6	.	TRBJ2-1	CASSLTERITNEQFF
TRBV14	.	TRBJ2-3	CASSQAGVDTQYF
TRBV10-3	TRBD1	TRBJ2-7	CAISESSRGRYEQYF
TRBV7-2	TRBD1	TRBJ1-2	CASSSEAGGSGKGSF
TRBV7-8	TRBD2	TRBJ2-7	CASSFIAGVTYEQYF
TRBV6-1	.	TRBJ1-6	CASSESGHPNNSPLHF
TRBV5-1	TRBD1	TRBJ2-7	CASSLGQGGSEQYF
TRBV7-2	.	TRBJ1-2	CASSLGGTDYGYTF
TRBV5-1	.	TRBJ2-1	CASSLGFRDDEQFF
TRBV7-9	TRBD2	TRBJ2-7	CASSPLAGEQYF
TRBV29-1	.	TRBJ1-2	CSVRGFSYGYTF
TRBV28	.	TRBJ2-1	CASSLVSSLGYNEQFF
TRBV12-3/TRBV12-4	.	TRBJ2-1	CASSPHNNEQFF
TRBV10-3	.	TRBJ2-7	CAITPDQGDPYEQYF
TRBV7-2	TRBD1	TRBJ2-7	CASSTQLGQGARQYF
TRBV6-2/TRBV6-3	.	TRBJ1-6	CASSYEPGYYRSPLHF
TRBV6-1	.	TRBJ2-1	CASSRALGGPSYNEQFF
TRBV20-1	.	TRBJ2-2	CSAFAQGNTGELFF
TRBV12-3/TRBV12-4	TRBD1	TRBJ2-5	CASNPGQFQETQYF
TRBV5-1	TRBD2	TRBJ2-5	CASSWSSGGAETQYF
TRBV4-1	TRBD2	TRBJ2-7	CASSQVAGGRNEQYF
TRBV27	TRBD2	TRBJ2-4	CASSLSPGLASGLAKNIQYF
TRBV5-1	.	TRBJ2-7	CASSLAGQKTYEQYF
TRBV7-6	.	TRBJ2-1	CASSTPAGRAVAYNEQFF
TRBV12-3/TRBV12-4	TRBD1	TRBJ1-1	CASSLTGVTEAFF
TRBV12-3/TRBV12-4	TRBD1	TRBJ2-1	CASRPTGIYYNEQFF
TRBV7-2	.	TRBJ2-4	CASSLWETNIQYF
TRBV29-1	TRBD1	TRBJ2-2	CSVRTGGMSGELFF
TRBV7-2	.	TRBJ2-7	CASSLVGRSSYEQYF
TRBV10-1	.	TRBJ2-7	CASSDGLEQYF
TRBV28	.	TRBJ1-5	CASRGNGGSNQPQHF
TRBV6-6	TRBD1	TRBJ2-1	CASRGTGNEQFF
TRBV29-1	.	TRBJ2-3	CSVVASASTDTQYF
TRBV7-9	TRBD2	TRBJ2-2	CASGPPGLAAGELFF
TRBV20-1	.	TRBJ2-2	CSAGGNTGELFF
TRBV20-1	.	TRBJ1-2	CSADDYGYTF
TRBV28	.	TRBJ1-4	CASSLGQGTNTWEKLFF
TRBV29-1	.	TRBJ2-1	CSVAGVVVVNEQFF
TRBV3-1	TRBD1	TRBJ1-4	CASSPGQGLGMRGEKLFF
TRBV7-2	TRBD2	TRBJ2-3	CASSNIAGLGTDTQYF
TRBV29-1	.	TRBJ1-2	CSVEGRRALLNYGYTF
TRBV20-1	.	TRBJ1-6	CSARDDTASSHNSPLHF